Only a few counts were recorded for the clone carrying this TCR beta chain. With 60 Vbeta and 13 Jbeta primers, the PCR was carried out. The repertoire was sequenced with immunoSEQ multiplex PCR; TCRdb's copy has only in-frame clones and lacks some. Of approximately 150,000 clones detected, 77% appear once; the ten largest clones hold around 3%. These data are taken from a study of cytomegalovirus exposure and HLA in healthy donors. V was shortened by 5 bases and J by 5 bases, with 12 bases between the two germline ends. The CDR3 has 13 residues. Germline values: CDR1 MNHNY, CDR2 SVGAGI (reference sequence).

The sequence derives from a woman in her thirties or forties in good health and CMV-seropositive. Sequenced input: PBMCs. The V and J genes are TRBV6-6 and TRBJ2-5; D is perhaps TRBD1 (6 bases). The CDR3 DNA follows: TGTGCCAGCAGTCCCCGGGACACGGAGACCCAGTACTTC. This gives the protein CASSPRDTETQYF.